A selection of T cell receptor beta chains follows, all from one sample in a study of a mutant IDH1 vaccine in newly diagnosed glioma. Profiling relied on immunoSEQ multiplex PCR, and the TCRdb table lists in-frame clones only, not all of them. The table includes roughly 120,000 clones, about 90% detected once. Which antigens these TCRs recognize remains unknown. The sample in question was PBMCs, obtained from a glioma patient whose treatment included an IDH1 peptide vaccine. The receptors stem from a woman between 50 and 59 years old with glioma. Each CDR3 is given with its conserved first and last residue. D genes are given only for firm matches. Size tells how often a clone was seen (once, few, many) or the class of an expanded clone, and some rows leave it out.

abundance	v_gene	j_gene	d_gene	CDR3nt	CDR3aa
.	TRBV7-9	TRBJ2-7	.	TGTGCCAGCAGCTCTGGCGGTCTCTCCTACGAGCAGTACTTC	CASSSGGLSYEQYF
.	TRBV10-2	TRBJ2-1	.	TGCGCCAGCAGATTTGGGTTAGCGGATTACAATGAGCAGTTCTTC	CASRFGLADYNEQFF
.	TRBV6-5	TRBJ1-5	.	TGTGCCAGCCGGATCGGACGAAGCAATCAGCCCCAGCATTTT	CASRIGRSNQPQHF
.	TRBV6-1	TRBJ1-4	.	TGTGCCAGCAGTACGGGGGCCTCTAATGAAAAACTGTTTTTT	CASSTGASNEKLFF
.	TRBV10-2	TRBJ1-1	.	TGCGCCAGCAGGGGACTTACCCCTGAAGCTTTCTTT	CASRGLTPEAFF
.	TRBV6-1	TRBJ1-6	TRBD1	TGTGCCAGCAGGGGGGGACAGGTTTTGGATTCACCCCTCCACTTT	CASRGGQVLDSPLHF
.	TRBV5-1	TRBJ2-3	TRBD2	TGCGCCAGCAGCTTGGGGGAAGCGGGACCCACAGATACGCAGTATTTT	CASSLGEAGPTDTQYF
few	TRBV7-9	TRBJ2-1	TRBD1	TGTGCCAGCAGCTTCGGACAGGGGGGCAATGAGCAGTTCTTC	CASSFGQGGNEQFF
.	TRBV5-5	TRBJ2-1	TRBD2	TGTGCCAGCAGCTTGGGGACTAGCAATGAGCAGTTCTTC	CASSLGTSNEQFF
once	TRBV19	TRBJ2-7	.	TGTGCCAGTAGTATGGGCGGTAGGGCCTCAGGATCCTACGAGCAGTACTTC	CASSMGGRASGSYEQYF
.	TRBV6-5	TRBJ1-6	.	TGTGCCAGCAGGGTCCCCTCTTTGACCCTCCACTTT	CASRVPSLTLHF
once	TRBV6-5	TRBJ2-1	TRBD2	TGTGCCAGCAGTACCGGGACTAGCGGGAGGAATGAGCAGTTCTTC	CASSTGTSGRNEQFF
.	TRBV7-6	TRBJ2-5	.	TGTGCCAGCAGCTTACGGTTTGCTCTAGAGACCCAGTACTTC	CASSLRFALETQYF
.	TRBV28	TRBJ1-2	.	TGTGCCAGCAGTCCACTGGGCACTGCACCGTATGGCTACACCTTC	CASSPLGTAPYGYTF
.	TRBV5-4	TRBJ1-2	.	TGTGCCAGCAGCACCGGGACTCTCCACGTCAACTATGGCTACACCTTC	CASSTGTLHVNYGYTF
.	TRBV30	TRBJ1-6	.	TGTGCCTGGAGTGTAGGGGCAGGGAATTCACCCCTCCACTTT	CAWSVGAGNSPLHF
once	TRBV20-1	TRBJ2-7	.	TGCAGTGCCTACCGGGGTCGTGGGCAGTACTTC	CSAYRGRGQYF
once	TRBV27	TRBJ2-7	.	TGTGCCAGCAGCCTGGAGAGAAGAAACACCTACGAGCAGTACTTC	CASSLERRNTYEQYF
.	TRBV27	TRBJ1-2	TRBD1	TGTGCCAGCAGTTTGTATACTCCAGGGGGCAAGGACTATGGCTACACCTTC	CASSLYTPGGKDYGYTF
.	TRBV30	TRBJ2-7	TRBD1	TGTGCCTGGATAGGGACAGGGGTGTCCTACGAGCAGTACTTC	CAWIGTGVSYEQYF
.	TRBV11-2	TRBJ1-1	.	TGTGCCAGCAGCTTAGGACTGTTGAACACTGAAGCTTTCTTT	CASSLGLLNTEAFF
few	TRBV5-1	TRBJ1-5	.	TGCGCCAGCAGCTTGGCTTTGAGACAGAGCAATCAGCCCCAGCATTTT	CASSLALRQSNQPQHF
.	TRBV7-9	TRBJ1-6	TRBD1	TGTGCCAGCAGCGCACGACAGGGGAGTACAAATTCACCCCTCCACTTT	CASSARQGSTNSPLHF
.	TRBV10-2	TRBJ2-4	TRBD2	TGCGCCAGCAGTGAACTAGCGGGAGCCTCCTACTTC	CASSELAGASYF
.	TRBV5-1	TRBJ2-7	.	TGCGCCAGCAGCTTGGCGGGGCTGGGGGCCCAGGGGGAGCAGTACTTC	CASSLAGLGAQGEQYF
.	TRBV5-1	TRBJ2-4	.	TGCGCCAGCAGCTTGGACAGTACAGCCAAAAACATTCAGTACTTC	CASSLDSTAKNIQYF
.	TRBV12-2	TRBJ2-3	.	TGTGCAAGTCGCTTCCCCCCGGGGATCCCCACAGATACGCAGTATTTT	CASRFPPGIPTDTQYF
.	TRBV10-3	TRBJ2-6	.	TGTGCCATCAGAACGGACGGTAGCTCTGGGGCCAACGTCCTGACTTTC	CAIRTDGSSGANVLTF
.	TRBV11-3	TRBJ2-7	TRBD1	TGTGCCAGCAGCTTAGGACAGGGGGCTTCCGGCGAGCAGTACTTC	CASSLGQGASGEQYF
.	TRBV7-9	TRBJ2-2	.	TGTGCCAGCAGCCCCGGGGAGAACACCGGGGAGCTGTTTTTT	CASSPGENTGELFF
.	TRBV4-2	TRBJ2-7	TRBD2	TGTGCCAGCAGCCAAGATCTGGTAGCGGGAGGCCTCTACGAGCAGTACTTC	CASSQDLVAGGLYEQYF
.	TRBV6-1	TRBJ1-1	.	TGTGCCAGCAGGGACCCAACAAAGAACACTGAAGCTTTCTTT	CASRDPTKNTEAFF
.	TRBV29-1	TRBJ1-1	TRBD1	TGCAGCGGAAAGGGACAGGTCGTCAGTGAAGCTTTCTTT	CSGKGQVVSEAFF
.	TRBV4-2	TRBJ2-5	.	TGTGCCAGCAGCCGCGGGACAGCCCAAGAGACCCAGTACTTC	CASSRGTAQETQYF
.	TRBV11-2	TRBJ2-1	.	TGTGCCAGCAGCGCCATTAGAAGCCCCCGACTAGGGTTTGAGCAGTTCTTC	CASSAIRSPRLGFEQFF
.	TRBV14	TRBJ1-4	.	TGTGCCAGCAGCCAAGGGCACGGAAATAATGAAAAACTGTTTTTT	CASSQGHGNNEKLFF
.	TRBV11-2	TRBJ2-7	.	TGTGCCAGCAGCCCAGGACGAAACTCCTACGAGCAGTACTTC	CASSPGRNSYEQYF
.	TRBV5-4	TRBJ1-2	.	TGTGCCAGCAGCTTGGGTTTCAGGGAGGACTATGGCTACACCTTC	CASSLGFREDYGYTF
once	TRBV18	TRBJ1-1	TRBD1	TGTGCCAGCTCTTTCGGGACAGGTGCTAACACTGAAGCTTTCTTT	CASSFGTGANTEAFF
.	TRBV2	TRBJ1-5	.	TGTGCCAGCAGTGAGGCGGGGTTGGATCAGCCCCAGCATTTT	CASSEAGLDQPQHF
.	TRBV9	TRBJ2-5	TRBD2	TGTGCCAGCAGCGTCGGGGGGGGGAGAGAGACCCAGTACTTC	CASSVGGGRETQYF
.	TRBV11-2	TRBJ2-7	TRBD1	TGTGCCAGCAGCTTGCTTACCGGGACAGGGGACGAGCAGTACTTC	CASSLLTGTGDEQYF
.	TRBV11-2	TRBJ2-1	TRBD2	TGTGCCAGCAGCTTAGGGCTAGCGGGAGGGTCCTCCTACAATGAGCAGTTCTTC	CASSLGLAGGSSYNEQFF
.	TRBV28	TRBJ2-7	.	TGTGCCAGCAGTTTACGGGGTGATAACTACGAGCAGTACTTC	CASSLRGDNYEQYF
.	TRBV5-5	TRBJ1-1	.	TGTGCCAGCAGCCAGGGAGGGGAGGCTGAAGCTTTCTTT	CASSQGGEAEAFF
.	TRBV28	TRBJ1-2	TRBD1	TGTGCCAGCAGTCCAGGGGGGACTAACTATGGCTACACCTTC	CASSPGGTNYGYTF